These 19 T cell receptor beta chains came from one sample sequenced in a study of kidney transplant recipient with SARS-CoV-2 infection. Each CDR3 protein gets one entry after TCRdb re-called the reads with MiXCR. The data contain 200,000 to 250,000 distinct CDR3 sequences, 25% to 35% of them singletons. The sequences come from a blood sample, collected at baseline and between days 110 and 120 from a kidney transplant recipient. Receptors originate from a young adult male patient who had COVID-19 and was a kidney transplant recipient. The graft donor may be the source of some T cells.

Concerning this clonotype itself: The junction does not match germline at one end; this may be a read error. The chain joins TRBV11-2 to TRBJ1-2; D gene uncertain. The CDR3 loop spans 17 amino acids. Germline CDR1 and CDR2: SGHAT and FQNNGV. The CDR3 loop reads CASSGDGTSRKTYDYTF. DNA for the CDR3: TGTGCCAGCAGCGGCGATGGAACAAGCAGAAAGACCTATGACTACACCTTC.

This clonotype was seen a few times. The chain recombines TRBV5-4 with TRBJ1-1; 7 bases fit TRBD1. Germline values: CDR1 SGHNT, CDR2 YYREEE (reference sequence). Trimming removed 4 bases from V and 3 bases from J; junction bases left unmatched: 6. This CDR3 comprises 14 residues. CDR3 bases: TGTGCCAGCAGCCCTGGACAGGCGGACACTGAAGCTTTCTTT. The encoded protein is CASSPGQADTEAFF.

Regarding this clonotype: The missing conserved phenylalanine or tryptophan at the end of this CDR3 makes a read error likely. This chain joins TRBV30 and TRBJ2-1; 7 nucleotides line up with TRBD1. The CDR3 has 14 amino acids. Per the germline V gene, CDR1 is GTSNPN and CDR2 is SVGIG (reference sequence). The J segment lost 1 base and the V segment lost 7 bases, leaving 7 bases of the junction unmatched. The CDR3 region has the DNA TGTGCCTTTCTCCGACAGGGTTCCTACAATGAGCAGTTCCTC. This gives the protein CAFLRQGSYNEQFL.

The chain links TRBV12-2 to TRBJ2-1; the table calls TRBD1, which could not be checked here. TRBV12-2 counts as a pseudogene. The CDR3 spans 17 residues. CDR3 amino acids: CASRFPHSEITYNEQSF. Written as DNA, the CDR3 is TGTGCAAGTCGCTTCCCCCACTCGGAGATTACCTACAATGAGCAGTCCTTC.

On this clonotype: The junction and the germline gene differ at one end; a read error may be behind it. The genes are TRBV5-6 and TRBJ1-2, with D uncertain. This CDR3 is built from 16 residues. Germline assignment: CDR1 SGHDT and CDR2 YYEEEE. The CDR3 nucleotides read TGTACCAGCCATAGTGGCAATAGTCGAAAGGCCTATGGCTACACCTTC. It codes for CTSHSGNSRKAYGYTF.

In regard to this clonotype: A much bigger clone sits one base away, suggesting this may be a read error. The gene calls are TRBV5-4 and TRBJ1-2; D possibly corresponds to TRBD1 (5 bases). This CDR3 has 13 residues. Germline CDR1 and CDR2: SGHNT and YYREEE (reference sequence). The CDR3: CASSLAGWYGYIF. The CDR3 DNA reads as TGTGCCAGCAGCTTAGCAGGGTGGTATGGCTACATCTTC.

This clonotype was detected ten times or more. V usage is TRBV6-8 and J usage is TRBJ1-2, with D unresolved. The germline V gene encodes CDR1 MNHGY and CDR2 SAAAGT. V lost 4 bases and J 4 bases, leaving 22 bases between the germline ends. The CDR3 contains 17 residues. The CDR3: CASSSMIRSRKTYGYTF. CDR3 coding DNA: TGTGCCAGCAGTTCGATGATACGCTCTAGAAAGACCTATGGCTACACCTTC.

This clonotype was counted a few times. The chain joins TRBV5-1 to TRBJ2-3; possibly TRBD1 or TRBD2 for D (5 bases each). This CDR3 has 13 residues. Per the germline V gene, CDR1 is SGHRS and CDR2 is YFSETQ. Deletions cut 3 bases from V and 4 bases from J, with 9 bases between. The CDR3 region is CASSWSGPDTQYF. CDR3 DNA: TGCGCCAGCAGCTGGTCGGGGCCAGATACGCAGTATTTT.

This clonotype was picked up many times. The chain combines TRBV27 with TRBJ2-7, with 8 bases that match TRBD2. The CDR3 consists of 14 residues. Germline V gene sequence: CDR1 MNHEY, CDR2 SMNVEV (reference sequence). V trimming: 6 bases; J trimming: 3 bases; junction bases outside the gene matches: 7. CDR3 amino acids: CASRAGAGGYEQYF. CDR3 nucleotides: TGTGCCAGCAGAGCTGGCGCGGGAGGCTACGAGCAGTACTTC.

This clonotype was picked up many times. The DNA of the CDR3 is TGTGCCAGCAGCTCAGGGGGTGAGGCTGCTGAAGCTTTCTTT. It yields the protein CASSSGGEAAEAFF. The J gene is TRBJ1-1, the V gene TRBV12-3 or TRBV12-4; 7 bases agree with TRBD1. Unmatched junction bases numbered 10, after V lost 6 bases and J lost 6 bases. The CDR3 covers 14 residues.

Concerning this clonotype itself: One base away lies a much larger clone, so this may be a sequencing read error. The rearrangement joins TRBV12-5 to TRBJ1-2; weak D call: TRBD1 (5 bases). The length of the CDR3 is 17 residues. Trimming took off 5 bases at V and 4 bases at J, with 23 bases between the two ends. Germline CDR1 LGHNT, CDR2 FRNRAP. The CDR3 here is CASGAHTLQGKTYGYTF. CDR3 nucleotides: TGTGCTAGTGGTGCGCATACTTTGCAGGGAAAGACCTATGGCTACACCTTC.

A word on this clonotype: This may be a read error, as it is one base from a much larger clone. The rearrangement joins TRBV7-2 to TRBJ1-2; a weak D match, TRBD1 (6 bases). The CDR3 has 14 residues. From germline, CDR1 is SGHTA and CDR2 FQGNSA. Here the CDR3 reads CASGLGQGLYGYTF. For the CDR3, the DNA is TGTGCCAGCGGCTTGGGACAAGGCCTCTATGGCTACACCTTC.

Turning to this clonotype: A much larger clone differs from this one at a single base, so this may be a read error. Lacking the conserved final phenylalanine or tryptophan, this CDR3 likely reflects a read error. The V gene is TRBV6-8, the J gene TRBJ1-1; D is unresolved. Per the germline V gene, CDR1 is MNHGY and CDR2 is SAAAGT. CDR3 length: 11 amino acids. V lost 5 bases to trimming and J lost 3 bases, with 4 bases between them. The DNA of the CDR3 is TGTGCCAGCAGTCCATACACTGAAGCTTTCGTT. Encoded protein: CASSPYTEAFV.

This clonotype showed up many times. V is TRBV7-3 and J is TRBJ2-2; D not resolved. The CDR3 is 13 amino acids. V was cut by 1 base and J by 3 bases, with 3 bases left in between. Germline CDR1 and CDR2: SGHTA and FQGTGA. The CDR3, as DNA: TGTGCCAGCAGCTTAAGCCACACCGGGGAGCTGTTTTTT. Amino acids: CASSLSHTGELFF.

This clonotype was seen ten or more times. This chain uses TRBV2 with TRBJ1-1, with TRBD1 as a possible D gene (5 bases). The CDR3 extends over 13 amino acids. Germline V CDR1 and CDR2: SNHLY, FYNNEI. Trimming left V 7 bases short and J 0 bases short, with 9 bases between. In DNA form, the CDR3 reads TGTGCCAGCACCGCAGGGCTGAACACTGAAGCTTTCTTT. It codes for CASTAGLNTEAFF.

At least ten counts were recorded for this clonotype. The chain carries TRBV20-1 and TRBJ2-5, with 10 bases that match TRBD1. CDR1 is DFQATT and CDR2 is SNEGSKA in the germline V gene (reference sequence). CDR3 size: 14 residues. Trimming removed 6 bases from V and 6 bases from J; junction bases left unmatched: 10. The CDR3 DNA reads as TGCAGTGCATACCCGGGACAGGGGCGGAAGACCCAGTACTTC. Encoded protein: CSAYPGQGRKTQYF.

Regarding this clonotype: A much more abundant neighbour one base away suggests this may be a read error. The chain couples TRBV12-3 or TRBV12-4 to TRBJ1-5; D is unclear. This CDR3 spans 14 amino acids. The CDR3 region has the DNA TGTGCCAGCACCCCCAGTACCCTATCGCAGCCCCCGCATTTT. As protein: CASTPSTLSQPPHF.

This clonotype was seen ten or more times. This chain joins TRBV3-2 and TRBJ2-3; the table's D gene call, TRBD2, was not cross checked with the DNA. TRBV3-2 represents a pseudogene. The CDR3 is 14 amino acids. CDR3 loop: CASSRLAGGDTQYF. The DNA of the CDR3 is TGTGCCAGCAGCCGACTAGCGGGGGGAGATACGCAGTATTTT.

As to this clonotype: Just one base apart from a much larger clone, this may be a read error. V is TRBV12-3 or TRBV12-4 and J is TRBJ2-6, with TRBD1 matching 8 bases. The CDR3 runs to 17 residues. Trimming removed 3 bases from V and 5 bases from J; junction bases left unmatched: 9. CDR3: CASSFGQGKVRANVLTF. As DNA, the CDR3 is TGTGCCAGCAGTTTTGGACAGGGAAAGGTTAGGGCCAACGTCCTGACTTTC.